The 20 T cell receptor beta chains in this list originate from one sample, sequenced in a study of blood T cell repertoires in COVID-19. The assay was immunoSEQ multiplex PCR, and TCRdb's table has in-frame clones only and misses some. The sample lists a few hundred thousand clones; around 90% were seen once. The material sequenced was peripheral blood. The receptors come from a man aged 18 to 35 with active or convalescent COVID-19.

In its sample, this clone was seen a few times. The chain combines TRBV4-1 with TRBJ1-4; TRBD1 matches 8 bases. Unmatched junction bases numbered 9, after V lost 1 base and J lost 8 bases. Germline V gene lookup returns CDR1 MGHRA and CDR2 YSYEKL. This CDR3 is 16 amino acids long. The DNA of the CDR3 is TGCGCCAGCAGCCAAGGCGAAGGGACAGGTGGAGAAAAACTGTTTTTT. It translates to CASSQGEGTGGEKLFF.

V gene TRBV27 combines with J gene TRBJ2-3; D is ambiguous. The germline V gene has CDR1 MNHEY and CDR2 SMNVEV (reference sequence). V was shortened by 5 bases and J by 2 bases, with 5 bases between the two germline ends. The CDR3 is 12 amino acids. The CDR3 DNA reads as TGTGCCAGCAGTCGAGCCACAGATACGCAGTATTTT. Translating gives CASSRATDTQYF.

V is TRBV19 and J is TRBJ2-2; possible D gene TRBD1, 5 bases. Looked up from germline, CDR1 is LNHDA and CDR2 is SQIVND (reference sequence). V was cut by 6 bases and J by 5 bases, with 16 bases left in between. The CDR3 spans 15 residues. CDR3 amino acids: CASSPRRQITGELFF. The DNA of the CDR3 is TGTGCCAGTAGCCCGAGAAGACAGATAACCGGGGAGCTGTTTTTT.

The J gene is TRBJ2-2, the V gene TRBV5-1; the D gene is possibly TRBD1 (7 bases). V lost 0 bases to trimming and J lost 7 bases, with 13 bases between them. Per the germline V gene, CDR1 is SGHRS and CDR2 is YFSETQ. CDR3 size: 15 residues. CDR3 protein: CASSLVAGGIGELFF. The DNA for the CDR3 is TGCGCCAGCAGCTTGGTCGCAGGGGGGATCGGGGAGCTGTTTTTT.

The CDR3 protein is CASSDNRGSSYEQYF. The CDR3, as DNA: TGTGCCAGCAGCGATAACAGGGGAAGTTCCTACGAGCAGTACTTC. The J gene is TRBJ2-7, the V gene TRBV7-9, with 7 positions matching TRBD1. Germline assignment: CDR1 SEHNR and CDR2 FQNEAQ (reference sequence). The CDR3 extends over 15 amino acids. V gave up 5 bases and J gave up 1 base; unmatched junction bases: 8.

The chain carries TRBV4-1 and TRBJ2-1, with 7 bases that match TRBD2. CDR1 is MGHRA and CDR2 is YSYEKL in the germline V gene. The CDR3 runs 15 residues. Trimming at V came to 0 bases and at J to 8 bases, leaving 7 bases not matched to a gene. The chain's CDR3 is CASSQDFRAGDEQFF. CDR3 bases: TGCGCCAGCAGCCAAGATTTCCGTGCGGGGGATGAGCAGTTCTTC.

The chain couples TRBV7-6 to TRBJ2-3, with 14 bases fitting TRBD2. J was trimmed by 5 bases and V by 5 bases; bases with no gene match: 15. Germline V gene data show CDR1 as SGHVS and CDR2 as FNYEAQ. The CDR3 runs to 19 residues. CDR3 sequence (DNA): TGTGCCAGCAGCCCAGGACTAGCGGGAGGCCTCACCCAATTAGATACGCAGTATTTT. The encoded protein is CASSPGLAGGLTQLDTQYF.

This chain joins TRBV28 and TRBJ2-1, with D unclear. Germline-derived CDR1 and CDR2 are MDHEN and SYDVKM. The ends were cut back, 3 bases at V and 4 bases at J, with 13 bases in the middle. The CDR3 runs to 15 residues. The CDR3 region is CASSFPGETYNEQFF. The CDR3 coding sequence is TGTGCCAGCAGTTTCCCCGGAGAAACATACAATGAGCAGTTCTTC.

This clone was detected only a few times. This chain links TRBV10-1 with TRBJ1-2; 7 bases agree with TRBD1. Germline-derived CDR1 and CDR2 are WNHNN and SYGVQD (reference sequence). CDR3 length: 13 amino acids. V shed 0 bases, J shed 14 bases, and the junction held 9 bases outside the gene matches. The CDR3 region is CASSESRGTVLTF. Written as DNA, the CDR3 is TGCGCCAGCAGTGAGTCCCGGGGGACAGTTTTGACCTTC.

The chain employs TRBV7-9 and TRBJ1-1, with 9 bases fitting TRBD1. The V and J ends lost 5 bases and 2 bases, in that order; junction bases with no gene match: 6. This CDR3 spans 15 amino acids. Germline V gene lookup returns CDR1 SEHNR and CDR2 FQNEAQ (reference sequence). CDR3 bases: TGTGCCAGCAGCCCCAGGACAGGGGTTAACACTGAAGCTTTCTTT. Translating it yields CASSPRTGVNTEAFF. Drawing the rest from reference TRBV7-9 and TRBJ1-1, the complete variable domain is DTGVSQNPRHKITKRGQNVTFRCDPISEHNRLYWYRQTLGQGPEFLTYFQNEAQLEKSRLLSDRFSAERPKGSFSTLEIQRTEQGDSAMYLCASSPRTGVNTEAFFGQGTRLTVV.

This chain joins TRBV27 and TRBJ2-1, with 9 nucleotides matching TRBD1. Germline-derived CDR1 and CDR2 are MNHEY and SMNVEV (reference sequence). The junction had 3 bases not matched to a gene; V was cut back by 7 bases and J by 2 bases. This CDR3 spans 14 amino acids. The CDR3 coding sequence is TGTGCCAGCACGACAGGGGGTACCTACAATGAGCAGTTCTTC. It specifies CASTTGGTYNEQFF.

J is TRBJ2-1 and V is TRBV6-5; 10 positions match TRBD1. Germline assignment: CDR1 MNHEY and CDR2 SVGAGI. The length of the CDR3 is 15 residues. The ends lost 6 bases at V and 3 bases at J; junction bases unmatched: 5. The DNA of the CDR3 is TGTGCCAGCAGCCAAGACAGGGGGCACTACAATGAGCAGTTCTTC. This translates into CASSQDRGHYNEQFF.

The chain carries TRBV5-6 and TRBJ2-6, with D unresolved. The germline CDR1 and CDR2 sequences are SGHDT and YYEEEE. This CDR3 is built from 14 residues. With 4 bases removed from V and 2 bases from J, the gap between germline ends came to 7 bases. Here the CDR3 reads CASSPVTGANVLTF. The CDR3 coding sequence is TGTGCCAGCAGCCCGGTTACTGGGGCCAACGTCCTGACTTTC.

This clone showed up just once. The chain employs TRBV19 and TRBJ2-7; D ambiguous. The CDR3 extends over 12 amino acids. CDR1 and CDR2 from the germline V gene are LNHDA and SQIVND (reference sequence). V dropped 3 bases and J dropped 6 bases, with 9 bases sitting between them. For the CDR3, the DNA is TGTGCCAGTAGTATCGGTACTGGCGAGCAGTACTTC. It yields the protein CASSIGTGEQYF.

The chain employs TRBV6-2 or TRBV6-3 and TRBJ2-1, with TRBD2 identical over 12 bases. Germline-derived CDR1 and CDR2 are MNHEY and SVGEGT. V gave up 4 bases and J gave up 7 bases; unmatched junction bases: 5. The CDR3 is made up of 15 amino acids. The CDR3 DNA is TGTGCCAGCAGTTTACTAGCGGGGGGCTCGAATGAGCAGTTCTTC. The encoded protein is CASSLLAGGSNEQFF.

This rearrangement joins TRBV7-9 to TRBJ2-3, with D hard to call. The CDR3 totals 11 residues. Germline CDR1 SEHNR, CDR2 FQNEAQ (reference sequence). The V gene lost 8 bases and the J gene lost 2 bases, with 5 bases spanning the gap. Written as DNA, the CDR3 is TGTGCCAGCTTCCACACAGATACGCAGTATTTT. Protein product: CASFHTDTQYF.

The chain employs TRBV28 and TRBJ2-7, with TRBD2 matching over 9 bases. Trimming cost V 7 bases and J 1 base; bases outside gene matches: 14. The CDR3 covers 17 residues. Looked up from germline, CDR1 is MDHEN and CDR2 is SYDVKM. CDR3 bases: TGTGCCAGCACCCTGACAGCGGGAGGTGTAAGGTCCTACGAGCAGTACTTC. Protein product: CASTLTAGGVRSYEQYF.

The count of this clone is one. V usage is TRBV29-1 and J usage is TRBJ2-3; D is possibly TRBD2 (6 bases). The V and J ends lost 7 bases and 0 bases respectively, with 11 bases between them. This CDR3 has 13 amino acids. CDR1 and CDR2 (germline): SQVTM, ANQGSEA. The CDR3 sequence is CSARGSSTDTQYF. The CDR3 nucleotides are TGCAGCGCCCGGGGGTCTAGCACAGATACGCAGTATTTT.

V and J are TRBV7-2 and TRBJ1-2, with D possibly matching TRBD1 (5 bases). Trimming pared 2 bases from V and 2 bases from J, leaving 15 bases between. The CDR3 contains 16 residues. Germline lookup yields CDR1 SGHTA and CDR2 FQGNSA. As DNA, the CDR3 is TGTGCCAGCAGCTTAAAGGGGCCCCCTGAAAACTATGGCTACACCTTC. It encodes CASSLKGPPENYGYTF.

The chain couples TRBV18 to TRBJ1-5; D remains ambiguous. Deletions cut 4 bases from V and 7 bases from J, with 11 bases between. The CDR3 is 13 amino acids. CDR1 KGHSH and CDR2 LQKENI come from the germline V gene. Here the CDR3 reads CASSHPSEQPQHF. The CDR3 DNA follows: TGTGCCAGCTCACATCCTAGCGAGCAGCCCCAGCATTTT.